This TCR beta chain emerged from a study of vaccination and CD4 T cells after COVID-19. Overall study context: Treatment of control cultures consisted of a CEFX pool, an HIV-1 Nef pool, or no peptide.

As to this clonotype: Its antigen is as yet unknown.

Time point noted: late sampling 161 to 241 days after vaccination in three convalescent patients. Indicated treatment: roughly ten-day PBMC culture with coronavirus spike peptide pools or control peptides (ViraFEST assay). Peptide pools at around 9.1 ug/ml, together with 10 IU/ml IL-2, were added to cultures of approximately 2 million PBMCs per well. At the Johns Hopkins FTIC core, DNA taken from cultured CD4+ T cells was sequenced by way of the Oncomine TCR Beta short-read assay. The genomic DNA was obtained from cultured CD4+ T cells by extraction with the QIAamp micro DNA kit. TCRdb processed the PCR reads anew with MiXCR; each CDR3 protein has one entry. There are around 17,000 distinct CDR3 sequences in the sample; more than 45% occur only once, and 20% to 25% lies in the top ten. The germline V gene encodes CDR1 DFQATT and CDR2 SNEGSKA (reference sequence). Deletions cut 6 bases from V and 0 bases from J, with 11 bases between. The CDR3 length is 13 residues.

The sample was CD4+ T cells from blood, cultured in vitro, taken about 7 months after SARS-CoV-2 vaccination. The V and J genes are TRBV20-1 and TRBJ1-1, with D hard to call. The TCR was taken from a human donor who had recovered from COVID-19. CDR3: CSAQTAMNTEAFF. CDR3 nucleotide sequence: TGCAGTGCCCAGACCGCAATGAACACTGAAGCTTTCTTT.